Each of the 31 T cell receptor beta chains below was sequenced from the same sample in a study of T cells after yellow fever vaccination. Each CDR3 protein is one row after TCRdb ran MiXCR on the 5' RACE reads. The sample includes 250,000 to 350,000 distinct CDR3 sequences, about 10% seen only once; the top ten take approximately 3.3%. Sample: CD4+ T cells sorted from PBMCs, taken 5 days after the yellow fever booster vaccination. Receptors were obtained from a man between 18 and 35 years old who received the YFV17D yellow fever vaccine.

This clonotype was counted many times. The V gene is TRBV5-6, the J gene TRBJ2-7; 7 positions agree with TRBD2. CDR1 is SGHDT and CDR2 is YYEEEE in the germline V gene. Trimming removed 4 bases from V and 5 bases from J; junction bases left unmatched: 15. The CDR3 consists of 16 residues. CDR3: CASSLPPGRAPHEQYV. The CDR3 DNA is TGTGCCAGCAGCCTCCCGCCAGGGAGGGCCCCCCACGAGCAGTACGTC.

This chain connects TRBV7-8 to TRBJ2-3; D unresolved. Germline values: CDR1 SGHVS, CDR2 FQNEAQ. The CDR3 length is 17 residues. Trimming removed 1 base from V and 4 bases from J, with 18 bases in between. CDR3 region: CASSLVRFSPVADTQYF. CDR3 DNA: TGTGCCAGCAGCTTAGTTCGATTTTCGCCGGTCGCAGATACGCAGTATTTT.

This clonotype has ten or more counts. The CDR3 DNA sequence: TGCGCCAGCAGCTTGGAACAGGGGGCCTACAATGAGCAGTTCTTC. Its translation: CASSLEQGAYNEQFF. The chain recombines TRBV5-1 with TRBJ2-1; TRBD1 matches 8 bases. CDR3 size: 15 residues. The germline CDR1 and CDR2 sequences are SGHRS and YFSETQ. Trimming cost V 0 bases and J 2 bases; bases outside gene matches: 1. The full variable domain, completed using reference TRBV5-1 and TRBJ2-1, is KAGVTQTPRYLIKTRGQQVTLSCSPISGHRSVSWYQQTPGQGLQFLFEYFSETQRNKGNFPGRFSGRQFSNSRSEMNVSTLELGDSALYLCASSLEQGAYNEQFFGPGTRLTVL.

This clonotype has only a few counts. The chain combines TRBV11-2 with TRBJ2-2; TRBD2 might be the D (6 bases). The V and J ends lost 7 bases and 1 base respectively, with 13 bases between them. CDR3 size: 15 residues. CDR1 is SGHAT, CDR2 FQNNGV, per germline. For the CDR3, the DNA is TGTGCCAGCACCAGGCGGGGTTTGAACACCGGGGAGCTGTTTTTT. This sequence encodes CASTRRGLNTGELFF.

The chain couples TRBV12-3 or TRBV12-4 to TRBJ2-1; D is unresolved. The V end lost 0 bases, the J end lost 9 bases, and 9 bases lay between the germline ends. This CDR3 comprises 13 residues. CDR3 nucleotides: TGTGCCAGCAGTTTAGCGTCCCCCCCTGAGCAGTTCTTC. It yields the protein CASSLASPPEQFF.

The chain carries TRBV12-3 or TRBV12-4 and TRBJ2-1; 7 bases align to TRBD1. V shed 3 bases, J shed 11 bases, and the junction held 10 bases outside the gene matches. The CDR3 consists of 14 residues. CDR3 in amino acids: CASSFDRAPFKQFF. CDR3 coding DNA: TGTGCCAGCAGTTTCGACAGGGCTCCGTTTAAGCAGTTCTTC.

This clonotype was picked up many times. This rearrangement joins TRBV7-8 to TRBJ2-5, with D hard to call. This CDR3 spans 11 amino acids. From germline, CDR1 is SGHVS and CDR2 FQNEAQ. V shed 3 bases and J shed 5 bases, with 4 bases lying between them. CDR3 DNA: TGTGCCAGCAGCTTCATGGAGACCCAGTACTTC. Translation: CASSFMETQYF.

The chain links TRBV27 to TRBJ2-3; D is unclear. Germline-derived CDR1 and CDR2 are MNHEY and SMNVEV (reference sequence). V was trimmed by 6 bases and J by 2 bases, leaving 9 bases between them. CDR3 length: 13 residues. The CDR3 sequence: CASSSLLTDTQYF. CDR3 nucleotides: TGTGCCAGCAGCTCCTTACTCACAGATACGCAGTATTTT.

The chain has TRBV5-4 and TRBJ2-3, with TRBD1 identical over 8 bases. J gave up 9 bases and V 1 base, and 13 bases lay outside the gene matches. CDR1 and CDR2 from the germline V gene are SGHNT and YYREEE (reference sequence). CDR3 length equals 16 residues. CDR3 coding DNA: TGTGCCAGCAGCTTGAGACAGGGGAACGAAATGCGGACGCAGTATTTT. It is translated as CASSLRQGNEMRTQYF.

This clonotype was counted ten times or more. The chain employs TRBV5-1 and TRBJ2-1; D is possibly TRBD1 (6 bases). The CDR3 runs 16 residues. The ends were cut back, 0 bases at V and 0 bases at J, with 10 bases in the middle. Germline values: CDR1 SGHRS, CDR2 YFSETQ. CDR3 nucleotide sequence: TGCGCCAGCAGCTTGGAGGACAGAATCTCCTACAATGAGCAGTTCTTC. It translates to CASSLEDRISYNEQFF.

This clonotype has just a few counts. The chain has TRBV19 and TRBJ1-2, with 8 bases fitting TRBD1. CDR3 size: 13 residues. Trimming took 8 bases from V and 2 from J; bases not matched to a gene: 4. Per the germline V gene, CDR1 is LNHDA and CDR2 is SQIVND (reference sequence). CDR3 sequence reads: CASRQGTNYGYTF. CDR3 sequence (DNA): TGTGCCAGTCGACAGGGGACAAACTATGGCTACACCTTC.

There are a few counts of this clonotype. The chain joins TRBV24-1 to TRBJ2-3; D is ambiguous. V gave up 4 bases and J gave up 6 bases, with 10 bases separating them. Germline assignment: CDR1 KGHDR and CDR2 SFDVKD. The length of the CDR3 is 13 residues. CDR3 residues: CATSEYGFDTQYF. Here the CDR3 DNA reads TGTGCCACCAGTGAGTATGGTTTCGATACGCAGTATTTT.

In its sample, this clonotype was seen a few times. The V call is TRBV21-1, the J call TRBJ2-7; TRBD2 is taken as the D call from the table, unchecked against the DNA. TRBV21-1 constitutes a pseudogene. The CDR3 contains 14 residues. CDR3 loop: CASSTEGEGHEQYF. The CDR3 DNA is TGTGCCAGCAGCACGGAGGGGGAGGGGCACGAGCAGTACTTC.

This sequence joins TRBV19 and TRBJ2-1; D may be TRBD2 (5 bases). There are 16 residues in the CDR3. CDR1 and CDR2 from the germline V gene are LNHDA and SQIVND (reference sequence). V lost 7 bases and J lost 0, with 16 bases in between. The CDR3 sequence: CASNLGHTSSYNEQFF. The CDR3 nucleotides read TGTGCCAGTAACCTTGGGCATACTAGCTCCTACAATGAGCAGTTCTTC.

This clonotype occurred a few times. V gene TRBV7-9 combines with J gene TRBJ1-2; D is possibly TRBD1 (6 bases). Germline V lookup: CDR1 SEHNR, CDR2 FQNEAQ (reference sequence). V lost 5 bases and J 8 bases, leaving 15 bases between the germline ends. The length of the CDR3 is 13 residues. Written as DNA, the CDR3 is TGTGCCAGCAGCCTCTTCAACAGGGACGGCTACACCTTC. Protein product: CASSLFNRDGYTF.

The chain links TRBV20-1 to TRBJ1-3, with 7 nucleotides matching TRBD1. Germline CDR1 reads DFQATT; CDR2 reads SNEGSKA (reference sequence). The CDR3 has 13 residues. V lost 5 bases, J lost 0 bases, and 1 base stayed unmatched. The CDR3 coding sequence is TGCAGTGCTGGGGACAGCTCTGGAAACACCATATATTTT. This encodes CSAGDSSGNTIYF.

V and J are TRBV6-6 and TRBJ2-2; D is perhaps TRBD1 or TRBD2 (5 bases each). Germline CDR1 and CDR2: MNHNY and SVGAGI (reference sequence). This CDR3 region has 14 residues. V was shortened by 2 bases and J by 6 bases, with 10 bases between the two germline ends. As DNA, the CDR3 is TGTGCCAGCAGTTACGTGGGGACCCCCGGGGAGCTGTTTTTT. Translated: CASSYVGTPGELFF.

The rearrangement links TRBV12-3 or TRBV12-4 to TRBJ1-4; 9 bases line up with TRBD1. J was trimmed by 3 bases and V by 5 bases; bases with no gene match: 1. CDR3 length equals 14 residues. This chain's CDR3 is CASSGTGSNEKLFF. CDR3 bases: TGTGCCAGCAGTGGGACAGGGTCTAATGAAAAACTGTTTTTT.

In this sample, this clonotype turned up many times. This chain joins TRBV11-2 and TRBJ2-7; D possibly corresponds to TRBD1 (5 bases). Germline values: CDR1 SGHAT, CDR2 FQNNGV. The CDR3 is made up of 12 amino acids. V was clipped by 5 bases and J by 2 bases, with 7 bases between them. In nucleotides, the CDR3 is TGTGCCAGCAGCAGACAGCCCTACGAGCAGTACGTC. Residues: CASSRQPYEQYV.

This clonotype was counted only a few times. The chain uses TRBV20-1 and TRBJ2-7; TRBD2 is a possible D gene (6 bases). Trimming stripped 6 bases from V and 2 bases from J, with 20 bases between. The CDR3 consists of 15 residues. The germline gives CDR1 DFQATT, CDR2 SNEGSKA (reference sequence). The CDR3 here is CSARETVGDPYEQYV. DNA of the CDR3: TGCAGTGCACGGGAGACTGTAGGGGATCCCTACGAGCAGTACGTC.

This chain uses TRBV2 with TRBJ2-7; 14 bases map to TRBD2. This CDR3 region has 16 residues. After removal of 6 bases from V and 5 bases from J, the junction contained 9 bases not matched to a gene. Germline V gives CDR1 SNHLY, CDR2 FYNNEI. This CDR3 reads CASSQGLAGGRNEQYV. For the CDR3, the DNA is TGTGCCAGCAGCCAAGGACTAGCGGGGGGCCGTAACGAGCAGTACGTC.

This clonotype was detected many times. The CDR3 sequence is CSAPLPGVSTDTQYF. Here the CDR3 DNA reads TGCAGTGCTCCTCTCCCGGGAGTTAGCACAGATACGCAGTATTTT. The chain joins TRBV20-1 to TRBJ2-3; D might be TRBD2 (6 bases). Per the germline V gene, CDR1 is DFQATT and CDR2 is SNEGSKA (reference sequence). This CDR3 is 15 amino acids long. With 5 bases removed from V and 0 bases from J, the gap between germline ends came to 15 bases.

Many counts were recorded for this clonotype. V usage is TRBV5-1 and J usage is TRBJ2-5; D could derive from TRBD1 or TRBD2 (5 bases each). Germline CDR1 SGHRS, CDR2 YFSETQ. Trimming took off 0 bases at V and 0 bases at J, with 9 bases between the two ends. CDR3 length: 15 amino acids. The CDR3 loop reads CASSLVVGDQETQYF. The CDR3 nucleotides are TGCGCCAGCAGCTTGGTAGTGGGGGACCAAGAGACCCAGTACTTC.

This clonotype has only a few counts. The chain couples TRBV14 to TRBJ2-7; perhaps D is TRBD1 or TRBD2 (5 bases each). CDR3 length equals 13 residues. Germline V lookup: CDR1 SGHDN, CDR2 FVKESK. V was shortened by 2 bases and J by 6 bases, with 11 bases between the two germline ends. CDR3 coding DNA: TGTGCCAGCAGCCAATACTCAGGGACCGAGCAGTACGTC. This sequence encodes CASSQYSGTEQYV.

This chain uses TRBV7-2 with TRBJ1-4; 8 bases fit TRBD1. CDR1 SGHTA and CDR2 FQGNSA come from the germline V gene. CDR3 size: 15 residues. J was trimmed by 2 bases and V by 4 bases; bases with no gene match: 3. The CDR3, as DNA: TGTGCCAGCAGCTCACAGGGGGTCACTAATGAAAAACTGTTTTTT. Translation gives CASSSQGVTNEKLFF.

This clonotype was counted a few times. The gene calls are TRBV3-1 and TRBJ1-5, with unresolved D. Trimming stripped 1 base from V and 8 bases from J, with 15 bases between. This CDR3 is 15 amino acids long. Per germline, CDR1 LGHDT and CDR2 YNNKEL (reference sequence). The CDR3 spells CASSQGLEVVKPQHF. CDR3 DNA sequence: TGTGCCAGCAGCCAAGGGCTCGAGGTTGTAAAGCCCCAGCATTTT.

This chain links TRBV7-6 with TRBJ1-4; 8 positions match TRBD1. With V trimmed by 6 bases and J by 6 bases, 6 bases remained unmatched. Germline V gene data show CDR1 as SGHVS and CDR2 as FNYEAQ. This CDR3 is 14 amino acids long. The CDR3 region is CASSRDRRYEKLFF. CDR3 DNA: TGTGCCAGCAGTAGGGACAGGCGGTATGAAAAACTGTTTTTT.

The table lists this clonotype with a few counts. This chain connects TRBV4-3 to TRBJ1-3; a possible D gene is TRBD1 (6 bases). Per the germline V gene, CDR1 is LGHNA and CDR2 is YSLEER. The V end lost 1 base, the J end lost 0 bases, and 13 bases lay between the germline ends. This CDR3 is 17 amino acids long. This chain's CDR3 is CASSQGVVRGSGNTIYF. In DNA form, the CDR3 reads TGCGCCAGCAGCCAAGGGGTAGTCAGGGGCTCTGGAAACACCATATATTTT.

This clonotype was observed a few times. The chain joins TRBV20-1 to TRBJ2-2; D is unresolved. The length of the CDR3 is 13 residues. CDR1 and CDR2 (germline): DFQATT, SNEGSKA (reference sequence). V lost 0 bases to trimming and J lost 4 bases, with 6 bases between them. CDR3 in DNA: TGCAGTGCTAGAGATGCGGCCACCGGGGAGCTGTTTTTT. It codes for CSARDAATGELFF.

The chain has TRBV20-1 and TRBJ1-2; possibly TRBD1 for D (6 bases). The CDR3 spans 13 residues. The V gene lost 5 bases and the J gene lost 4 bases, with 14 bases spanning the gap. The V gene's germline CDR1 is DFQATT and CDR2 SNEGSKA (reference sequence). Written as DNA, the CDR3 is TGCAGTGCTTTACTACAGGGTACCTATGGCTACACCTTC. Protein product: CSALLQGTYGYTF.

This clonotype was observed a handful of times. The V call is TRBV20-1, the J call TRBJ2-5, with a tentative D call TRBD1 (6 bases). This CDR3 has 15 amino acids. Germline CDR1 DFQATT, CDR2 SNEGSKA (reference sequence). V was pared by 2 bases and J by 0 bases, with 13 bases between. CDR3 bases: TGCAGTGCTAGACGGACGGGACAACACCAAGAGACCCAGTACTTC. Amino acids: CSARRTGQHQETQYF.